This TCR beta chain was observed in a study of Ad26.COV2.S vaccination and SARS-CoV-2 variants. On the study more broadly: Donor had been placed in the Ad26.COV2.S arm of the COV1001 trial.

Stated treatment: roughly 18 received Ad26.COV2.S at low or high dose, single or two shots; about 5 received placebo; per-sample allocation not given. Specimen acquisition occurred on day 63 following the initial vaccine or placebo injection. Built on an Ad26 vector, the vaccine expressed Wuhan-strain SARS-CoV-2 spike. Germline V CDR1 and CDR2: LGHNA, YSLEER. V lost 1 base to trimming and J lost 1 base, with 10 bases between them. CDR3 length: 16 residues. The data were produced by immunoSEQ multiplex PCR, yet TCRdb's version contains in-frame clones alone and is incomplete. Among about 460,000 clones listed, roughly nine tenths were seen once.

This clonotype originated in a person between 18 and 59 years old who received the Ad26.COV2.S COVID-19 vaccine or a placebo. The rearrangement uses TRBV4-3 and TRBJ2-2; a possible D gene is TRBD1 (5 bases). This material consisted of peripheral blood, taken in a trial of Ad26.COV2.S vaccine versus placebo. This CDR3 reads CASSQVVRVNTGELFF. The DNA for the CDR3 is TGCGCCAGCAGCCAAGTCGTCAGGGTGAACACCGGGGAGCTGTTTTTT.